The clone carrying this T cell receptor (beta chain) was observed a few times. As yet, its antigen is unknown. Time point defined: newly diagnosed GD, antithyroid drugs for less than 3 months. The TCR library used RNA extracted from PBMCs. The TCR beta library used iRepertoire HTBI primers with Arm-PCR amplification of CDR3. In TCRdb, the multiplex PCR reads were re-called with MiXCR into one record per CDR3 protein. The profile shows hundreds of thousands of distinct CDR3 sequences, 15% to 20% of them singletons. The data belong to a study of regulatory T cells in long-lasting Graves disease. General observations from the study: Persistent Graves' patients had lower TCR diversity than newly diagnosed ones.

The germline V and J ends were trimmed by 6 bases and 8 bases, with 13 bases remaining between them. The CDR3 has 12 amino acids. Germline CDR1 reads MDHEN; CDR2 reads SYDVKM. The data were also submitted as part of a second study, on T cells in Graves' hyperthyroidism and ophthalmopathy.

V usage is TRBV28 and J usage is TRBJ1-2; D ambiguous. The TCR sequence derives from a woman in her forties or fifties with Graves disease. The sequenced sample was peripheral blood mononuclear cells (PBMCs), obtained at new diagnosis, from a patient treated with antithyroid drugs. CDR3 region: CASRGLLGGYTF. In nucleotides, the CDR3 is TGTGCCAGCAGGGGCCTACTCGGGGGCTACACCTTC.